This T cell receptor (beta chain) was captured in a study of blood T cells in healthy people across ages. The authors ran a second PCR of 7 to 11 cycles using a sample-barcoded 5' primer and a J-beta primer mix. MiXCR, run by TCRdb on the 5' RACE reads, gives a single entry per CDR3 protein. The sample lists roughly 700,000 distinct CDR3 sequences; 20% to 30% were seen once. Germline lookup yields CDR1 SEHNR and CDR2 FQNEAQ (reference sequence). Trimming left V 5 bases short and J 4 bases short, with 14 bases between. The CDR3 spans 14 residues. Extraction of total RNA produced a minimum of 5 micrograms from each sample. This same sample was also part of a study on T cells of mothers and their children. That paper adds: The yield was over 9.5 million TCR beta CDR3 reads from each mother and a few million from each child.

This receptor was identified in a boy aged 5-17 years in good health. The sample was blood. This chain connects TRBV7-9 to TRBJ2-5; tentatively, D is TRBD2 (6 bases). The CDR3 sequence: CASSLDLGGETQYF. CDR3 bases: TGTGCCAGCAGCCTCGACTTGGGGGGAGAGACCCAGTACTTC.